The clone carrying this TCR beta chain occurred a few times. V lost 2 bases, J lost 5 bases, and 7 bases stayed unmatched. The CDR3 totals 15 residues. CDR1 is MDHEN and CDR2 is SYDVKM in the germline V gene. This specimen comes from a study of blood T cell repertoires in COVID-19. On the study more broadly: The United States, Italy and Spain provided the acute and convalescent COVID-19 samples. T cells, B-cell-depleted T cells, or PBMCs provided the cDNA or gDNA that served as material.

Seattle's enrolled individuals joined amid active infection and were then monitored longitudinally. As handled by the study authors: Reference gene primer amplification gave estimated nucleated cell counts. TCRdb's table, derived via immunoSEQ multiplex PCR, lists solely in-frame clones and lacks some. V, J and clone size are taken as reported in that table, and D and trimming were inferred from the DNA itself. The table lists more than 300,000 clones, 88% of them singletons. The clonotype comes from a woman in her seventies with COVID-19, enrolled during active disease. Sequencing was carried out using peripheral blood. This chain joins TRBV28 and TRBJ1-1; 8 bases map to TRBD1. The CDR3 here is CASSLVRGQGTEAFF. The DNA of the CDR3 is TGTGCCAGCAGTTTAGTCAGGGGGCAAGGGACTGAAGCTTTCTTT.